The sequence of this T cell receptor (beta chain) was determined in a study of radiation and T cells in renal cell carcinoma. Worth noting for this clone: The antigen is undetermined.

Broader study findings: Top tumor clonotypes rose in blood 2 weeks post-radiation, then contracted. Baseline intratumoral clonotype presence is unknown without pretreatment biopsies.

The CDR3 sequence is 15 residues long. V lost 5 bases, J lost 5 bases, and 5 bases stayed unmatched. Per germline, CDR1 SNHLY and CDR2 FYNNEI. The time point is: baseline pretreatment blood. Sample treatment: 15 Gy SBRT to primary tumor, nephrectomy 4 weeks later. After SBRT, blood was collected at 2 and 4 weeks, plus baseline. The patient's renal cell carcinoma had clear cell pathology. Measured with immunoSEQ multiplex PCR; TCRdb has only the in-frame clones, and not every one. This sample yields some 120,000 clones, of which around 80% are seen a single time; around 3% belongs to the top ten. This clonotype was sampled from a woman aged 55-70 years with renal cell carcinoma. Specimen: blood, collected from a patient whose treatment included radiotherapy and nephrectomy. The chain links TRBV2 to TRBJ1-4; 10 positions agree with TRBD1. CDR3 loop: CASSIDRGRNEKLFF. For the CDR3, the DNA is TGTGCCAGCAGTATTGACAGGGGGCGAAATGAAAAACTGTTTTTT.